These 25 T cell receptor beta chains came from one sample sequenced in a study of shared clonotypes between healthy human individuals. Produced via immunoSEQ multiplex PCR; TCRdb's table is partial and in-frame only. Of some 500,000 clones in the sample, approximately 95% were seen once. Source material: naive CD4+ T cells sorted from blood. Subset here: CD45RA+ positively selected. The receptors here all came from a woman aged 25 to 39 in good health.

CDR3 protein: CSGGPGTLINEQFF. CDR3 coding DNA: TGCAGCGGGGGGCCCGGGACCCTCATCAATGAGCAGTTCTTC. The V call is TRBV29-1, the J call TRBJ2-1; tentatively, D is TRBD1 (6 bases). CDR1 SQVTM and CDR2 ANQGSEA come from the germline V gene. The CDR3 covers 14 residues. The V end was cut by 7 bases, the J end by 6 bases, with 19 bases between.

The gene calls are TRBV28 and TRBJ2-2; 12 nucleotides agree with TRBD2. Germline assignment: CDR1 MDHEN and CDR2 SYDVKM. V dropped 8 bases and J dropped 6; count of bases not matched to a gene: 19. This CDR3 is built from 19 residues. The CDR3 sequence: CASCGDRGSTSGSPGELFF. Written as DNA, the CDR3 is TGTGCCAGCTGTGGCGACAGGGGATCGACTAGCGGGAGCCCCGGGGAGCTGTTTTTT.

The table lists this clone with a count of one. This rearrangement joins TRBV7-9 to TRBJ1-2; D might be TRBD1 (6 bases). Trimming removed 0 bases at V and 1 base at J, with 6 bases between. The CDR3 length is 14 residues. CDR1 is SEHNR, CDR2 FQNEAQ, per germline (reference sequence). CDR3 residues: CASSLAQGNYGYTF. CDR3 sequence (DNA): TGTGCCAGCAGCTTAGCACAGGGTAACTATGGCTACACCTTC.

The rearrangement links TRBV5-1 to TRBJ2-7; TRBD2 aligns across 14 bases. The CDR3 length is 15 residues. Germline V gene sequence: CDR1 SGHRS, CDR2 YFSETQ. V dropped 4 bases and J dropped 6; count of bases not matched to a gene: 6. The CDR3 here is CASSVRTSGRTEQYF. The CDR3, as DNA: TGCGCCAGCAGCGTACGGACTAGCGGGAGGACCGAGCAGTACTTC.

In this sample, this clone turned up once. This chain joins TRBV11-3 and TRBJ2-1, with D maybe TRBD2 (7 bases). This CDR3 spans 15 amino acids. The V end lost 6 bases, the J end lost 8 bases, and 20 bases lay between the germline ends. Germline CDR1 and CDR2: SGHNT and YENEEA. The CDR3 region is CASRPPGGPRHEQFF. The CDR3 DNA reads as TGTGCCAGCAGACCCCCGGGGGGCCCTAGACATGAGCAGTTCTTC.

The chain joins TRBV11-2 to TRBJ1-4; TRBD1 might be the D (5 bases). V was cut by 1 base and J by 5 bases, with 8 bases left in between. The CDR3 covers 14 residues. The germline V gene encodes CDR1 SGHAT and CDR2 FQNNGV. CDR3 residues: CASSLVAGNEKLFF. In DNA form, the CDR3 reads TGTGCCAGCAGCTTAGTTGCAGGGAATGAAAAACTGTTTTTT.

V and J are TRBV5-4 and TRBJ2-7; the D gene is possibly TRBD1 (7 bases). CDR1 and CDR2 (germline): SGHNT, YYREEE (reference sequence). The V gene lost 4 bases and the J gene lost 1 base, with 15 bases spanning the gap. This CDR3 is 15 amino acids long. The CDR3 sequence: CASSVRGTASYEQYF. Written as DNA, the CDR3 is TGTGCCAGCAGCGTACGCGGGACAGCTTCCTACGAGCAGTACTTC. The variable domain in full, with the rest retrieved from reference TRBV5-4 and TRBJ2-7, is ETGVTQSPTHLIKTRGQQVTLRCSSQSGHNTVSWYQQALGQGPQFIFQYYREEENGRGNFPPRFSGLQFPNYSSELNVNALELDDSALYLCASSVRGTASYEQYFGPGTRLTVT.

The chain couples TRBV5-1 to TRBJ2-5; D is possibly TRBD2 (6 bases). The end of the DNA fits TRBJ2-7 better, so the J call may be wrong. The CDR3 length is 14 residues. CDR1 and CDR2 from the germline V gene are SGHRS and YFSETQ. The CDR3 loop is CASSSSGGNHEQYF. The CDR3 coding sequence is TGCGCCAGCAGCTCGTCGGGCGGGAACCACGAGCAGTACTTC.

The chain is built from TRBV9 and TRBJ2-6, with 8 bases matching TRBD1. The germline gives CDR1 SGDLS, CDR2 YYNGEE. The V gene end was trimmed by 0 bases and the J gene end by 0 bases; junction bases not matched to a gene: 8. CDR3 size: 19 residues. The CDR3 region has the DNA TGTGCCAGCAGCGTAGCTTGGTCAGGGGGCTCCTCTGGGGCCAACGTCCTGACTTTC. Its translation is CASSVAWSGGSSGANVLTF.

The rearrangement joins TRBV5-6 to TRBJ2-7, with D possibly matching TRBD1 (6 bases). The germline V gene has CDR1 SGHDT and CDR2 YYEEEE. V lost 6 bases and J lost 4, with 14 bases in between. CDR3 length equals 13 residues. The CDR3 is CASTPGQSYEQYF. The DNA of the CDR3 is TGTGCCAGCACACCAGGACAGTCATACGAGCAGTACTTC.

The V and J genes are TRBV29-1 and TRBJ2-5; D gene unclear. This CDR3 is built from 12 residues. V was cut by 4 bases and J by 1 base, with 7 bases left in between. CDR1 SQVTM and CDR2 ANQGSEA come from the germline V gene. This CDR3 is CSVGTAQETQYF. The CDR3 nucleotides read TGCAGCGTTGGGACCGCCCAAGAGACCCAGTACTTC.

CDR3: CASSTGGGTNTGELFF. The CDR3 DNA follows: TGTGCCAGTAGCACTGGCGGCGGAACAAACACCGGGGAGCTGTTTTTT. The chain couples TRBV19 to TRBJ2-2; no reliable D call. Trimming removed 6 bases from V and 2 bases from J, with 16 bases in between. CDR1 and CDR2 (germline): LNHDA, SQIVND (reference sequence). CDR3 length: 16 residues.

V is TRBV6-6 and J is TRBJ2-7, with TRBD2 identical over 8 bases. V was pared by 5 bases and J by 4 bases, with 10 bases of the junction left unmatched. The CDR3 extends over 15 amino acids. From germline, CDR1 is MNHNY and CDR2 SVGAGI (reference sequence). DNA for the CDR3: TGTGCCAGCAGTCAGCGGGGACTAGGGGGTTACGAGCAGTACTTC. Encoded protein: CASSQRGLGGYEQYF.

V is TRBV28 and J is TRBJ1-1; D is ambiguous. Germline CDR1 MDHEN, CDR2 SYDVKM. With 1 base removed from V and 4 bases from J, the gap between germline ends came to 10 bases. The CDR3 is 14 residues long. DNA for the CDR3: TGTGCCAGCAGTTTATATCGCTACGGCACTGAAGCTTTCTTT. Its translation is CASSLYRYGTEAFF.

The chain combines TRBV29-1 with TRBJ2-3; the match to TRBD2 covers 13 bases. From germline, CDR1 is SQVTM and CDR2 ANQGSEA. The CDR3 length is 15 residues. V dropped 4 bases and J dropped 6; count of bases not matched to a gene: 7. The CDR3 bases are TGCAGCGTTGGATCCACTAGCGGGAGGGCGGATACGCAGTATTTT. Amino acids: CSVGSTSGRADTQYF.

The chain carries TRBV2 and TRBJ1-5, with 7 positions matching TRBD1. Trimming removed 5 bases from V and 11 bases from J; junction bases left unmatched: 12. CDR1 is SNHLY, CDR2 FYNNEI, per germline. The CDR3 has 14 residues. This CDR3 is CASSRVGQFPAQHF. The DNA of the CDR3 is TGTGCCAGCAGTAGAGTGGGACAGTTCCCGGCCCAGCATTTT.

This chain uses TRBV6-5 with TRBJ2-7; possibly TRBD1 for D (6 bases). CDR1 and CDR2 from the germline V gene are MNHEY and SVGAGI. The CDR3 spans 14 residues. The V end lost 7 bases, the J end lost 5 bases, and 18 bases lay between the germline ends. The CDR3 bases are TGTGCCAGCACAAATTTACAGGGAGCTAACGAGCAGTACTTC. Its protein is CASTNLQGANEQYF.

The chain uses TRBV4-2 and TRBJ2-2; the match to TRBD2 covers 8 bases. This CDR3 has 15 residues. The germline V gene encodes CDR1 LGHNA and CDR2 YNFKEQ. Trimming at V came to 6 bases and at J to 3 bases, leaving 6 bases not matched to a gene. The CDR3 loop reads CASRGTGRDTGELFF. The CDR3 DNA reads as TGTGCCAGCAGAGGAACCGGGAGGGACACCGGGGAGCTGTTTTTT.

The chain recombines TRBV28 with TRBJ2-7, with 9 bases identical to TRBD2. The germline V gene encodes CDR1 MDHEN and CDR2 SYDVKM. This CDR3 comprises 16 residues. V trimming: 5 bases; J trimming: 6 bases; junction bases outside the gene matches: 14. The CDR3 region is CASSRSPAGGPGEQYF. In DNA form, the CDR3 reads TGTGCCAGCAGTCGCAGCCCGGCGGGAGGGCCGGGCGAGCAGTACTTC. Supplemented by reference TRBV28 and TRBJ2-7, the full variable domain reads DVKVTQSSRYLVKRTGEKVFLECVQDMDHENMFWYRQDPGLGLRLIYFSYDVKMKEKGDIPEGYSVSREKKERFSLILESASTNQTSMYLCASSRSPAGGPGEQYFGPGTRLTVT.

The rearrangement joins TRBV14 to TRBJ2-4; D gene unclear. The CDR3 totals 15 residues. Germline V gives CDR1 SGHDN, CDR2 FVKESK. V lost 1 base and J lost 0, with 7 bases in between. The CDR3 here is CASSQVGLAKNIQYF. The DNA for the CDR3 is TGTGCCAGCAGCCAAGTAGGCTTAGCCAAAAACATTCAGTACTTC.

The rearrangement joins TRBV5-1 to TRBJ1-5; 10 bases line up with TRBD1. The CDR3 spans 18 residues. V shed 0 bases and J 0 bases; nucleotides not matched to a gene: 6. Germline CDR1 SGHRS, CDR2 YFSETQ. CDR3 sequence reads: CASSLGTGGPYSNQPQHF. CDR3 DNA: TGCGCCAGCAGCTTGGGGACAGGGGGACCGTATAGCAATCAGCCCCAGCATTTT.

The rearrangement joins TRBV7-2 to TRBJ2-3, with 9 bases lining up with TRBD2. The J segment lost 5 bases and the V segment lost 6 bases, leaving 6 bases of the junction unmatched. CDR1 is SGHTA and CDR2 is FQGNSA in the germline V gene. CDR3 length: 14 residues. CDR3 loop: CASSSSGAVDTQYF. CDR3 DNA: TGTGCCAGCAGTTCTAGCGGGGCCGTAGATACGCAGTATTTT. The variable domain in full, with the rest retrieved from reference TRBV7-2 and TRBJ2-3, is GAGVSQSPSNKVTEKGKDVELRCDPISGHTALYWYRQSLGQGLEFLIYFQGNSAPDKSGLPSDRFSAERTGGSVSTLTIQRTQQEDSAVYLCASSSSGAVDTQYFGPGTRLTVL.

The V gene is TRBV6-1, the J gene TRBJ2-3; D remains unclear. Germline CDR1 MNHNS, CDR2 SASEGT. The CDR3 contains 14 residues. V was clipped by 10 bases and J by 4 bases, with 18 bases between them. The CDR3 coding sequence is TGTGCCACCCGTACTGGGTCCCAGCCAGATACGCAGTATTTT. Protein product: CATRTGSQPDTQYF.

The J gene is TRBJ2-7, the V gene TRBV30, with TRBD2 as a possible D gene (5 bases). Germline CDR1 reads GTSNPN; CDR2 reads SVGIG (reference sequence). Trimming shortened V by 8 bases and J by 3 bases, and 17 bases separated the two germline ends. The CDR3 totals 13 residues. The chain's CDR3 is CASSFGVSYEQYF. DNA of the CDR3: TGTGCCAGCAGCTTCGGGGTTAGCTACGAGCAGTACTTC.

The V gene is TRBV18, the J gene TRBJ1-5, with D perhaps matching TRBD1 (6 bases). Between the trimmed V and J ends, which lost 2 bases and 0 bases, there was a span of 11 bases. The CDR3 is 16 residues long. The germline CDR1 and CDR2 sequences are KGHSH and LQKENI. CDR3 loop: CASSPTTGYSNQPQHF. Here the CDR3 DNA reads TGTGCCAGCTCACCAACTACAGGGTATAGCAATCAGCCCCAGCATTTT.